The rows below give T cell receptor beta chains drawn from one sample of a study of T cell responses to AZD1222 COVID-19 vaccine. Clones were read by immunoSEQ multiplex PCR, and TCRdb kept only the in-frame ones, dropping some. The data contain under 45,000 clones, 85% to 90% of them singletons. This specimen was peripheral blood, taken on day 0 of AZD1222 vaccination. These receptors all come from an adult in good health. Each CDR3 is given with its conserved first and last residue. The D gene is left open where the match is weak. Clone sizes are given selectively: once, few, many, or a class where the clone is expanded.

j_call clone_size cdr3_length v_call d_call cdr3_nt cdr3_aa
TRBJ1-2 once 15 TRBV27 . TGTGCCAGCAGTTGGGAGAGAGGGTCTGGCTATGGCTACACCTTC CASSWERGSGYGYTF
TRBJ2-7 . 16 TRBV3-1/TRBV3-2 TRBD2 TGTGCCAGCAGCTGGGGGCTAGCGGGAGATTGGTACGAGCAGTACTTC CASSWGLAGDWYEQYF
TRBJ1-5 few 15 TRBV5-5 . TGTGCCAGCAGCTTGCTAGGACAGAGCAATCAGCCCCAGCATTTT CASSLLGQSNQPQHF
TRBJ1-2 . 13 TRBV25-1 . TGTGCCAGCAGTGCAACTGGGACGGAGGCTGCTACCTTC CASSATGTEAATF
TRBJ2-7 . 14 TRBV19 . TGTGCCAGTAGCAATGGACCGGGGAGAGGCGAGCAGTACTTC CASSNGPGRGEQYF
TRBJ2-7 . 15 TRBV29-1 TRBD1 TGCAGCGTTGAAGCAGGGGACAGGGTTACCTACGAGCAGTACTTC CSVEAGDRVTYEQYF
TRBJ2-5 once 15 TRBV3-1/TRBV3-2 TRBD2 TGTGCCAGCAGCTCGGGACTAGCGGCACAAGAGACCCAGTACTTC CASSSGLAAQETQYF
TRBJ1-1 . 13 TRBV12-3/TRBV12-4 . TGTGCCAGCAGTGCAAAGGAGAACACTGAAGCTTTCTTT CASSAKENTEAFF
TRBJ1-1 . 12 TRBV29-1 . TGCAGCGTTCGTGCAGGGAACACTGAAGCTTTCTTT CSVRAGNTEAFF
TRBJ2-5 . 16 TRBV6-1 TRBD2 TGTGCCAGCAGTGAAGCGGAAGGTAGCGGGGGCCGGGCCCAGTACTTC CASSEAEGSGGRAQYF
TRBJ1-4 . 14 TRBV28 . TGTGCCAGCAGTTCCCCTGGGTCCTATGAAAAACTGTTTTTT CASSSPGSYEKLFF
TRBJ1-2 . 14 TRBV3-1/TRBV3-2 . TGTGCCAGCAGCCAAGTAGGGACTTTCTATGGCTACACCTTC CASSQVGTFYGYTF
TRBJ2-1 once 13 TRBV28 TRBD2 TGCCTTGCGGGAGGCGTCCCCTACAATGAGCAGTTCTTC CLAGGVPYNEQFF
TRBJ1-2 . 12 TRBV12-3/TRBV12-4 TRBD1 TGTGCCAGCAGTTCGACAGGGAAGGGCTACACCTTC CASSSTGKGYTF
TRBJ1-2 . 15 TRBV25-1 TRBD1 TGTGCCAGCAGTGGGCTCCAGGGGGGTGTGGATGGCTACACCTTC CASSGLQGGVDGYTF
TRBJ2-1 . 14 TRBV6-1 . TGTGCCAGCAGTGAAGTATGGGGGGCGGGCGAGCAGTTCTTC CASSEVWGAGEQFF
TRBJ2-1 once 15 TRBV28 TRBD1 TGTGCCAGCAGGCCGACAGGGGGCGCCGGAAATGAGCAGTTCTTC CASRPTGGAGNEQFF